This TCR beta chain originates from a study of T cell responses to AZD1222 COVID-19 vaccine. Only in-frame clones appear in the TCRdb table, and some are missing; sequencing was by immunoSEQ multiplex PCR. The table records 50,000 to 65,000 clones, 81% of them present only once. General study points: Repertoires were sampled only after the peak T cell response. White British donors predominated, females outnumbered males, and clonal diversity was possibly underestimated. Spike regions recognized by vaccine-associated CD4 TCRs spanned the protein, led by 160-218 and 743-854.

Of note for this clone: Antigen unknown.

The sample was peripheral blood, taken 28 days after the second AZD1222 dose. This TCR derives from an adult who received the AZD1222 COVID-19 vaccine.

The CDR3 reads CASSLQGDQPQHF. CDR3 coding DNA: TGTGCCAGCAGTCTACAGGGGGACCAGCCCCAGCATTTT. The chain carries TRBV27 and TRBJ1-5, with 8 bases that match TRBD1. The junction had 4 bases not matched to a gene; V was cut back by 5 bases and J by 7 bases. CDR1 and CDR2 (germline): MNHEY, SMNVEV (reference sequence). The CDR3 loop spans 13 amino acids.